A selection of T cell receptor beta chains follows, all from one sample in a study of radiotherapy plus CTLA-4 blockade in lung cancer. Produced via immunoSEQ multiplex PCR; TCRdb's table is partial and in-frame only. Among 60,000 to 85,000 clones, roughly 86% were seen once, and the ten largest hold about 1%. Specimen: peripheral blood, collected from a patient treated with radiotherapy plus ipilimumab. These receptors were collected from a human donor with non-small cell lung cancer who had stable disease on radiotherapy plus ipilimumab. Both conserved end residues are part of each CDR3. Each record gives: CDR3 protein, CDR3 DNA, D gene, J gene, V gene, clone size. A D gene is named only where the DNA matches it firmly. Size values are once, few and many counts, or a class for expanded clones, and some rows have none.

CDR3aa: CASSRTGGQETQYF
CDR3nt: TGTGCCAGCAGTCGGACAGGGGGGCAAGAGACCCAGTACTTC
d_gene: TRBD1
j_gene: TRBJ2-5
v_gene: TRBV7-9
abundance: NA

CDR3aa: CASSLLRGHSTDTQYF
CDR3nt: TGTGCCAGCAGCTTATTGCGGGGACATAGCACAGATACGCAGTATTTT
d_gene: NA
j_gene: TRBJ2-3
v_gene: TRBV5-8
abundance: NA

CDR3aa: CASSLEEPFRGLRNQPQHF
CDR3nt: TGTGCCAGCAGCTTGGAGGAGCCGTTCCGGGGACTGAGAAATCAGCCCCAGCATTTT
d_gene: NA
j_gene: TRBJ1-5
v_gene: TRBV5-5
abundance: NA

CDR3aa: CASSLVPGTGTGELFF
CDR3nt: TGCGCCAGCAGCTTGGTCCCGGGAACAGGTACCGGGGAGCTGTTTTTT
d_gene: NA
j_gene: TRBJ2-2
v_gene: TRBV5-1
abundance: NA

CDR3aa: CASSEARLAGGGNEQFF
CDR3nt: TGTGCCAGCAGTGAAGCGCGACTAGCGGGAGGAGGGAATGAGCAGTTCTTC
d_gene: TRBD2
j_gene: TRBJ2-1
v_gene: TRBV2
abundance: NA

CDR3aa: CASSSLGQGTAETQYF
CDR3nt: TGTGCCAGCAGCAGCTTGGGACAGGGGACGGCAGAGACCCAGTACTTC
d_gene: TRBD1
j_gene: TRBJ2-5
v_gene: TRBV5-6
abundance: NA

CDR3aa: CASSQIAILGGYTF
CDR3nt: TGTGCCAGCAGTCAAATCGCCATATTGGGTGGCTACACCTTC
d_gene: NA
j_gene: TRBJ1-2
v_gene: TRBV25-1
abundance: once

CDR3aa: CSVAGERGGGTQYF
CDR3nt: TGCAGCGTCGCGGGGGAGAGGGGGGGCGGGACCCAGTACTTC
d_gene: NA
j_gene: TRBJ2-5
v_gene: TRBV29-1
abundance: NA

CDR3aa: CSVGQGLTGYIF
CDR3nt: TGCAGCGTTGGACAGGGGCTAACTGGCTACATCTTC
d_gene: TRBD1
j_gene: TRBJ1-2
v_gene: TRBV29-1
abundance: NA

CDR3aa: CASRETGGDYGYTF
CDR3nt: TGTGCCAGCAGGGAGACAGGGGGCGACTATGGCTACACCTTC
d_gene: TRBD1
j_gene: TRBJ1-2
v_gene: TRBV28
abundance: NA

CDR3aa: CASSIGIYQPQHF
CDR3nt: TGTGCCAGTAGTATTGGGATCTATCAGCCCCAGCATTTT
d_gene: NA
j_gene: TRBJ1-5
v_gene: TRBV19
abundance: NA

CDR3aa: CAIPGLARTDTQYF
CDR3nt: TGTGCCATCCCCGGACTAGCGCGCACAGATACGCAGTATTTT
d_gene: TRBD2
j_gene: TRBJ2-3
v_gene: TRBV2
abundance: NA

CDR3aa: CASRRGQETQYF
CDR3nt: TGCGCCAGCAGGAGGGGCCAAGAGACCCAGTACTTC
d_gene: NA
j_gene: TRBJ2-5
v_gene: TRBV10-2
abundance: NA

CDR3aa: CASTSLAANDNQPQHF
CDR3nt: TGTGCCAGTACCTCCCTGGCGGCCAACGACAATCAGCCCCAGCATTTT
d_gene: NA
j_gene: TRBJ1-5
v_gene: TRBV19
abundance: NA

CDR3aa: CASRAGGAKFF
CDR3nt: TGTGCCAGCAGAGCAGGGGGCGCAAAGTTCTTC
d_gene: TRBD1
j_gene: TRBJ2-1
v_gene: TRBV2
abundance: NA

CDR3aa: CASSPGGNQPQHF
CDR3nt: TGTGCCAGCTCACCAGGGGGCAATCAGCCCCAGCATTTT
d_gene: NA
j_gene: TRBJ1-5
v_gene: TRBV18
abundance: NA

CDR3aa: CASSSQALSGANVLTF
CDR3nt: TGTGCCAGCAGTAGTCAGGCTCTCTCTGGGGCCAACGTCCTGACTTTC
d_gene: NA
j_gene: TRBJ2-6
v_gene: TRBV28
abundance: NA

CDR3aa: CASSLSGTSGNTIYF
CDR3nt: TGTGCCAGCAGTTTATCAGGGACCTCTGGAAACACCATATATTTT
d_gene: NA
j_gene: TRBJ1-3
v_gene: TRBV28
abundance: NA

CDR3aa: CASSRDGAYNSPLHF
CDR3nt: TGCGCCAGCAGCAGGGACGGAGCCTATAATTCACCCCTCCACTTT
d_gene: NA
j_gene: TRBJ1-6
v_gene: TRBV4-1
abundance: NA

CDR3aa: CASSQVGWDTGELFF
CDR3nt: TGTGCCAGCAGCCAAGTTGGTTGGGACACCGGGGAGCTGTTTTTT
d_gene: NA
j_gene: TRBJ2-2
v_gene: TRBV4-2
abundance: NA

CDR3aa: CSATPEQFF
CDR3nt: TGCAGTGCTACCCCTGAGCAGTTCTTC
d_gene: NA
j_gene: TRBJ2-1
v_gene: TRBV20-1
abundance: NA

CDR3aa: CASSIDRFNQPQHF
CDR3nt: TGTGCCAGTAGTATAGACCGGTTTAATCAGCCCCAGCATTTT
d_gene: NA
j_gene: TRBJ1-5
v_gene: TRBV19
abundance: NA

CDR3aa: CASSQQGSTHEQYF
CDR3nt: TGCGCCAGCAGCCAACAGGGGAGCACCCACGAGCAGTACTTC
d_gene: TRBD1
j_gene: TRBJ2-7
v_gene: TRBV5-1
abundance: NA

CDR3aa: CASIRDRTYEQYF
CDR3nt: TGTGCCAGCATCCGGGACAGGACCTACGAGCAGTACTTC
d_gene: TRBD1
j_gene: TRBJ2-7
v_gene: TRBV6-1
abundance: once

CDR3aa: CASSFQGANTGELFF
CDR3nt: TGTGCCAGCAGCTTTCAGGGGGCCAACACCGGGGAGCTGTTTTTT
d_gene: TRBD1
j_gene: TRBJ2-2
v_gene: TRBV7-3
abundance: NA

CDR3aa: CASSIGWYNEQFF
CDR3nt: TGTGCCAGTAGTATTGGATGGTACAATGAGCAGTTCTTC
d_gene: NA
j_gene: TRBJ2-1
v_gene: TRBV19
abundance: NA

CDR3aa: CASRTMNTEAFF
CDR3nt: TGCGCCAGCAGAACGATGAACACTGAAGCTTTCTTT
d_gene: NA
j_gene: TRBJ1-1
v_gene: TRBV5-1
abundance: NA

CDR3aa: CASSAGTVNSPLHF
CDR3nt: TGTGCCAGCAGCGCCGGGACAGTTAATTCACCCCTCCACTTT
d_gene: TRBD1
j_gene: TRBJ1-6
v_gene: TRBV9
abundance: once

CDR3aa: CASRTGGPGETQYF
CDR3nt: TGTGCCAGCAGGACCGGGGGGCCAGGGGAGACCCAGTACTTC
d_gene: NA
j_gene: TRBJ2-5
v_gene: TRBV6-6
abundance: NA

CDR3aa: CASSQDRGANQPQHF
CDR3nt: TGCGCCAGCAGCCAGGACAGGGGTGCCAATCAGCCCCAGCATTTT
d_gene: TRBD1
j_gene: TRBJ1-5
v_gene: TRBV4-1
abundance: NA

CDR3aa: CASSEADRRILENTEAFF
CDR3nt: TGTGCCAGCAGTGAAGCGGACAGGAGGATACTGGAGAACACTGAAGCTTTCTTT
d_gene: TRBD1
j_gene: TRBJ1-1
v_gene: TRBV2
abundance: NA